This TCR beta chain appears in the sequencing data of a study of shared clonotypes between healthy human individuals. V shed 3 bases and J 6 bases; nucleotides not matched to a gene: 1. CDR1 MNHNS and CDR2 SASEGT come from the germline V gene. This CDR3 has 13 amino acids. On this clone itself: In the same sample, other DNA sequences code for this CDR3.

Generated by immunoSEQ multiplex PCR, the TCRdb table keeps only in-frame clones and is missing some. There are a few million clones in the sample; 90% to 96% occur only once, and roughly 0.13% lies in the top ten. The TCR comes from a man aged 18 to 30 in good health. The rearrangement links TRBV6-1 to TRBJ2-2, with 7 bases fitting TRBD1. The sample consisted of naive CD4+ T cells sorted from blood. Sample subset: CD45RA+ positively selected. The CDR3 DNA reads TGTGCCAGCAGTGAGACAGGGCCCGGGGAGCTGTTTTTT. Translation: CASSETGPGELFF.